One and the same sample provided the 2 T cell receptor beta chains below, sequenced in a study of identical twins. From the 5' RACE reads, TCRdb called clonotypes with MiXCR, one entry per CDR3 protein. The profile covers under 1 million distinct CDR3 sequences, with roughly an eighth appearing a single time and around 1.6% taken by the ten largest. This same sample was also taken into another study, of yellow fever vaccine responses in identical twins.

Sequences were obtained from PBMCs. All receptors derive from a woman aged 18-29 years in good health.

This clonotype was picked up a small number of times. CDR3 protein: CSAENWTVNTEAFF. The CDR3 nucleotides read TGCAGTGCGGAAAATTGGACAGTGAACACTGAAGCTTTCTTT. The chain couples TRBV20-1 to TRBJ1-1; D may be TRBD1 (6 bases). The V end lost 6 bases, the J end lost 0 bases, and 14 bases lay between the germline ends. The CDR3 runs 14 residues. Germline V gene data show CDR1 as DFQATT and CDR2 as SNEGSKA (reference sequence).

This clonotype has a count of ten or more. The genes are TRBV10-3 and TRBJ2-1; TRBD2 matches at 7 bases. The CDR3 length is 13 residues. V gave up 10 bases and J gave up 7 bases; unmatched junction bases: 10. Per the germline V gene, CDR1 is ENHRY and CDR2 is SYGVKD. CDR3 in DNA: TGTGCCAGCCAAAACAAGGGAGGGAATGAGCAGTTCTTC. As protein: CASQNKGGNEQFF.